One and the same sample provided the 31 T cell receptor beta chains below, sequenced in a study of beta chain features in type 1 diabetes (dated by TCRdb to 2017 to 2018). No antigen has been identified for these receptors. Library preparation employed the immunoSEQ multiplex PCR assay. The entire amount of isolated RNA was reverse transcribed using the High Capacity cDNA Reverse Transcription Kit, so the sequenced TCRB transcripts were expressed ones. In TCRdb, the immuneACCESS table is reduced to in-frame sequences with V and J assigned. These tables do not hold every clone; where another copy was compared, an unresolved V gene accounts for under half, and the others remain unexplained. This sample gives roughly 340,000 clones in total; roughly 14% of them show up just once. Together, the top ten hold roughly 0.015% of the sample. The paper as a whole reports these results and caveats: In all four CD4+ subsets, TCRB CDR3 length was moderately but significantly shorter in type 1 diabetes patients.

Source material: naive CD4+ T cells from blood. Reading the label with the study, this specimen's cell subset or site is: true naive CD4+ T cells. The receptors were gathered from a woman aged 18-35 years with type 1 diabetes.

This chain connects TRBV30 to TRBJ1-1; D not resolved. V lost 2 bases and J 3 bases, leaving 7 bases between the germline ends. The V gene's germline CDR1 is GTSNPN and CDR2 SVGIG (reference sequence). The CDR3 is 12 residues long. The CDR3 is CAWSPTHTEAFF. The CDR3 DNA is TGTGCCTGGAGTCCCACTCACACTGAAGCTTTCTTT.

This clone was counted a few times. The chain's CDR3 is CASSPPSTETQYF. As DNA, the CDR3 is TGTGCCAGCTCACCACCGAGCACAGAGACCCAGTACTTC. The rearrangement joins TRBV18 to TRBJ2-5; no reliable D call. From germline, CDR1 is KGHSH and CDR2 LQKENI. Trimming took 0 bases from V and 4 from J, leaving 6 bases between them. This CDR3 is built from 13 residues. The full variable domain, completed using reference TRBV18 and TRBJ2-5, is NAGVMQNPRHLVRRRGQEARLRCSPMKGHSHVYWYRQLPEEGLKFMVYLQKENIIDESGMPKERFSAEFPKEGPSILRIQQVVRGDSAAYFCASSPPSTETQYFGPGTRLLVL.

The CDR3 spells CASSFPGGTDTQYF. The DNA of the CDR3 is TGCGCCAGCAGTTTTCCGGGAGGCACAGATACGCAGTATTTT. The chain recombines TRBV5-1 with TRBJ2-3; possibly TRBD2 for D (6 bases). The CDR3 covers 14 residues. The V end was cut by 5 bases, the J end by 1 base, with 11 bases between. The germline CDR1 and CDR2 sequences are SGHRS and YFSETQ.

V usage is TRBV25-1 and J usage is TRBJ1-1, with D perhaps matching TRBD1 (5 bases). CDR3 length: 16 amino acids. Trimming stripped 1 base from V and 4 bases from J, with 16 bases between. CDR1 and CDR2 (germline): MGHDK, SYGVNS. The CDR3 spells CASSESGRGDSTEAFF. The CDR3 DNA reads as TGTGCCAGCAGTGAATCAGGGAGGGGTGACAGCACTGAAGCTTTCTTT.

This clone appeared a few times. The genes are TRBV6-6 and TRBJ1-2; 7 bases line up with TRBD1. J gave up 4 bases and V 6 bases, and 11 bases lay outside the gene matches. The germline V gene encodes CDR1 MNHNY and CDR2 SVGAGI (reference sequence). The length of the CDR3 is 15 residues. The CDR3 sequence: CASSPPRDRIYGYTF. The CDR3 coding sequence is TGTGCCAGCAGCCCCCCCCGGGACAGAATCTATGGCTACACCTTC.

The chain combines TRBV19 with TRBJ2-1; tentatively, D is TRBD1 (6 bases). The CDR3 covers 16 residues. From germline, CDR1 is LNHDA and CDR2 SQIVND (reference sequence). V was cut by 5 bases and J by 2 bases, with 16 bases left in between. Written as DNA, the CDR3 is TGTGCCAGTAGTTCTTTAACAGGGAGTACCTACAATGAGCAGTTCTTC. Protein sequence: CASSSLTGSTYNEQFF.

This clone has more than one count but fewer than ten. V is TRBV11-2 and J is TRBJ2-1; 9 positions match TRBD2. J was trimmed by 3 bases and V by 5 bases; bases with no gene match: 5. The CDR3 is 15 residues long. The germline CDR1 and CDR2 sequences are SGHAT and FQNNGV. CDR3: CASSLTSGNYNEQFF. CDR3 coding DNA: TGTGCCAGCAGCCTGACTAGCGGAAACTACAATGAGCAGTTCTTC. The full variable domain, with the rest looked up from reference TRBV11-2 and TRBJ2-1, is EAGVAQSPRYKIIEKRQSVAFWCNPISGHATLYWYQQILGQGPKLLIQFQNNGVVDDSQLPKDRFSAERLKGVDSTLKIQPAKLEDSAVYLCASSLTSGNYNEQFFGPGTRLTVL.

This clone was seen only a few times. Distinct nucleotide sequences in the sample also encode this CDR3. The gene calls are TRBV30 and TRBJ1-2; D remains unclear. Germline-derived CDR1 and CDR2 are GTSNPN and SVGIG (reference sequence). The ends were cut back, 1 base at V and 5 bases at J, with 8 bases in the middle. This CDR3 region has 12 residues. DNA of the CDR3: TGTGCCTGGAGTGGAACGGGGTATGGCTACACCTTC. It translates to CAWSGTGYGYTF.

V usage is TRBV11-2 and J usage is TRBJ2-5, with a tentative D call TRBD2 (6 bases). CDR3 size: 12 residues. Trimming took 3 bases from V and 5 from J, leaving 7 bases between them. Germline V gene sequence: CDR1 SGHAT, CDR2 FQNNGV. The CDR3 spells CASSLGRETQYF. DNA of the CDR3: TGTGCCAGCAGCTTGGGGAGGGAGACCCAGTACTTC. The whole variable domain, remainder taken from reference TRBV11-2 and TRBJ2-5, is EAGVAQSPRYKIIEKRQSVAFWCNPISGHATLYWYQQILGQGPKLLIQFQNNGVVDDSQLPKDRFSAERLKGVDSTLKIQPAKLEDSAVYLCASSLGRETQYFGPGTRLLVL.

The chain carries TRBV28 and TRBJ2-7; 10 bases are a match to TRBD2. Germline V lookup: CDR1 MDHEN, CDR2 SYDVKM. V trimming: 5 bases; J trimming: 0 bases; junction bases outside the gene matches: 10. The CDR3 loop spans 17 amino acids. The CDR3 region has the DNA TGTGCCAGCAGTCCCGGAATTCTAGCGGGGGTCTCCTACGAGCAGTACTTC. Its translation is CASSPGILAGVSYEQYF.

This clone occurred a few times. The CDR3, as DNA: TGCGCCAGCAGCCCGAAGGAGGTGTCCTCTGGGGCCAACGTCCTGACTTTC. Residues: CASSPKEVSSGANVLTF. The V call is TRBV5-1, the J call TRBJ2-6, with D tentatively TRBD2 (5 bases). In germline, CDR1 is SGHRS, CDR2 YFSETQ. The CDR3 totals 17 residues. The V and J ends lost 4 bases and 0 bases respectively, with 14 bases between them.

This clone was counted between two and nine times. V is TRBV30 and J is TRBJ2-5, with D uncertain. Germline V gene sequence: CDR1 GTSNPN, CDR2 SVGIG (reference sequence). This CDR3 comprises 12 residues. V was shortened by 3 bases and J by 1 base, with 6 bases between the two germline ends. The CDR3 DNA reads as TGTGCCTGGAGACGACTCCAAGAGACCCAGTACTTC. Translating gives CAWRRLQETQYF.

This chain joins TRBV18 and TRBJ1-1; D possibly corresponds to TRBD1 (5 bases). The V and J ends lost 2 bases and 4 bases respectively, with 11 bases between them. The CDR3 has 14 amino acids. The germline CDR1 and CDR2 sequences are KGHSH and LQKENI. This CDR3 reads CASSPGAQGTEAFF. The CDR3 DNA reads TGTGCCAGCTCACCAGGGGCTCAGGGCACTGAAGCTTTCTTT.

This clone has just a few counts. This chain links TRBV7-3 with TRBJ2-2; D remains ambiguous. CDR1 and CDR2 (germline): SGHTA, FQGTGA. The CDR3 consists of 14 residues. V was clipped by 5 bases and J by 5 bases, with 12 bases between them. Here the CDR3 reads CASSLESPTGELFF. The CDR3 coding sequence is TGTGCCAGCAGCCTGGAGTCGCCGACCGGGGAGCTGTTTTTT.

The CDR3 nucleotides are TGTGCCAGCTCACCGATAGAAAAAGAGACCCAGTACTTC. Amino acids: CASSPIEKETQYF. V usage is TRBV18 and J usage is TRBJ2-5; D gene uncertain. The V end was cut by 3 bases, the J end by 3 bases, with 8 bases between. This CDR3 contains 13 residues. CDR1 is KGHSH, CDR2 LQKENI, per germline. The variable domain in full, with the rest retrieved from reference TRBV18 and TRBJ2-5, is NAGVMQNPRHLVRRRGQEARLRCSPMKGHSHVYWYRQLPEEGLKFMVYLQKENIIDESGMPKERFSAEFPKEGPSILRIQQVVRGDSAAYFCASSPIEKETQYFGPGTRLLVL.

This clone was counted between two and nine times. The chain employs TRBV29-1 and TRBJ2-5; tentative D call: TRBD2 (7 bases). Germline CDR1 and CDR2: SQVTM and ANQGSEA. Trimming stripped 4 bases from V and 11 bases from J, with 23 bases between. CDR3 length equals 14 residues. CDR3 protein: CSVGGAGVQPWQYF. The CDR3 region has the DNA TGCAGCGTTGGGGGGGCGGGAGTTCAGCCCTGGCAGTACTTC.

In nucleotides, the CDR3 is TGTGCCAGTCAAACGGGACTAGCCACAGATACGCAGTATTTT. Translated, it gives CASQTGLATDTQYF. The chain carries TRBV28 and TRBJ2-3; 9 bases align to TRBD2. Trimming at V came to 9 bases and at J to 2 bases, leaving 6 bases not matched to a gene. CDR3 length: 14 residues. The germline CDR1 and CDR2 sequences are MDHEN and SYDVKM. Full variable domain (remainder filled in from reference TRBV28 and TRBJ2-3): DVKVTQSSRYLVKRTGEKVFLECVQDMDHENMFWYRQDPGLGLRLIYFSYDVKMKEKGDIPEGYSVSREKKERFSLILESASTNQTSMYLCASQTGLATDTQYFGPGTRLTVL.

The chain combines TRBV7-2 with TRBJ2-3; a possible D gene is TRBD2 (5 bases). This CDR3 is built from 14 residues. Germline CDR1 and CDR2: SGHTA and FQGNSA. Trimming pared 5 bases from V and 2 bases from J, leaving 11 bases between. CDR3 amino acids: CASSPRTLTDTQYF. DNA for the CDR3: TGTGCCAGCAGCCCCCGGACTCTCACAGATACGCAGTATTTT. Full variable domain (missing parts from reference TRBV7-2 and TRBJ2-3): GAGVSQSPSNKVTEKGKDVELRCDPISGHTALYWYRQSLGQGLEFLIYFQGNSAPDKSGLPSDRFSAERTGGSVSTLTIQRTQQEDSAVYLCASSPRTLTDTQYFGPGTRLTVL.

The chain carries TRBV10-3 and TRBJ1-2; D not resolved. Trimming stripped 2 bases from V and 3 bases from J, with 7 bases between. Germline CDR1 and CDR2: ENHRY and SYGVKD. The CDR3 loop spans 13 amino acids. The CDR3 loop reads CAISESPDYGYTF. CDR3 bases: TGTGCCATCAGTGAGAGCCCTGACTATGGCTACACCTTC.

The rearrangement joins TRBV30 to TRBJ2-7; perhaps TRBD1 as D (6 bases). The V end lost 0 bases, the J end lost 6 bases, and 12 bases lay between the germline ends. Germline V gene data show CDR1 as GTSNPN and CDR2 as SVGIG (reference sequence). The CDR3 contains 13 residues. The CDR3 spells CAWSVGRGSEQYV. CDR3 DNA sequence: TGTGCCTGGAGTGTTGGCAGGGGTTCCGAGCAGTACGTC.

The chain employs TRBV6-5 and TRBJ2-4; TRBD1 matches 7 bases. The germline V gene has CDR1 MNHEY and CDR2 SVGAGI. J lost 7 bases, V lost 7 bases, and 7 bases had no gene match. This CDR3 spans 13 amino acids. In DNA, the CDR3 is TGTGCCAGCACCTCAGGGGGAGTTAACATTCAGTACTTC. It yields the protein CASTSGGVNIQYF.

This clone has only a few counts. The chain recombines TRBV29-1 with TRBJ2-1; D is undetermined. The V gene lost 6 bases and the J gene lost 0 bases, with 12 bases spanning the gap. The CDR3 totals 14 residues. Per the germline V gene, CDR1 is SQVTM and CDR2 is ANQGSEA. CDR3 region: CSVPSPSSYNEQFF. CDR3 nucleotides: TGCAGCGTCCCCTCACCCAGCTCCTACAATGAGCAGTTCTTC.

The CDR3 coding sequence is TGTGCCAGTAGTACCCAACTAGCGGGAGGCGATGAGCAGTTCTTC. Its translation is CASSTQLAGGDEQFF. The rearrangement uses TRBV19 and TRBJ2-1, with TRBD2 matching 12 bases. V dropped 4 bases and J dropped 8; count of bases not matched to a gene: 6. Germline V lookup: CDR1 LNHDA, CDR2 SQIVND (reference sequence). The CDR3 spans 15 residues.

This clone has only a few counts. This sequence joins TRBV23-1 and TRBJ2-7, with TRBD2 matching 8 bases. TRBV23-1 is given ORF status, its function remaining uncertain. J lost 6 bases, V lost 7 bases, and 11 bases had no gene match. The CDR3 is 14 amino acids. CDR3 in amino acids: CASKQPGGPGEQYF. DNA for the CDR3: TGCGCCAGCAAACAACCGGGAGGGCCGGGCGAGCAGTACTTC.

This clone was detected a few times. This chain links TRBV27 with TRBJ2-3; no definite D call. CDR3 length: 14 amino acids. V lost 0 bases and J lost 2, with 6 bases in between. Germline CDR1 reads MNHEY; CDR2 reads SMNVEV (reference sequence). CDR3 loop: CASSLSQNTDTQYF. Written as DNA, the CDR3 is TGTGCCAGCAGTTTATCCCAGAACACAGATACGCAGTATTTT.

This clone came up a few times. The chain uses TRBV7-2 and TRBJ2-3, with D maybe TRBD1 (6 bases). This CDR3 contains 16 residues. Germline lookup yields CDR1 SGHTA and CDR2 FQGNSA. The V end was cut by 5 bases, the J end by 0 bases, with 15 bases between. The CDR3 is CASSPTGTPSTDTQYF. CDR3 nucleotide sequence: TGTGCCAGCAGCCCGACAGGTACCCCCAGCACAGATACGCAGTATTTT. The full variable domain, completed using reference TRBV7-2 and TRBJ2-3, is GAGVSQSPSNKVTEKGKDVELRCDPISGHTALYWYRQSLGQGLEFLIYFQGNSAPDKSGLPSDRFSAERTGGSVSTLTIQRTQQEDSAVYLCASSPTGTPSTDTQYFGPGTRLTVL.

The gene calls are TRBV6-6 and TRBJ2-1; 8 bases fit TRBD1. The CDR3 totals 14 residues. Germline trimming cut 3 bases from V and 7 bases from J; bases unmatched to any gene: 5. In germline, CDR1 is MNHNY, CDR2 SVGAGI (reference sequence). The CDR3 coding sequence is TGTGCCAGCAGTTATCGACAGGGGAGAAATGAGCAGTTCTTC. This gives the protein CASSYRQGRNEQFF.

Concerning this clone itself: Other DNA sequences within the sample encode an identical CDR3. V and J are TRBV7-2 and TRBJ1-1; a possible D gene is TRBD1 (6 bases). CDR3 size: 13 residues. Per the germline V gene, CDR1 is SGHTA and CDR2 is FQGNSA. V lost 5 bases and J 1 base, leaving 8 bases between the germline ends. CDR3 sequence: CASSPTGNTEAFF. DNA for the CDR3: TGTGCCAGCAGCCCGACAGGGAACACTGAAGCTTTCTTT.

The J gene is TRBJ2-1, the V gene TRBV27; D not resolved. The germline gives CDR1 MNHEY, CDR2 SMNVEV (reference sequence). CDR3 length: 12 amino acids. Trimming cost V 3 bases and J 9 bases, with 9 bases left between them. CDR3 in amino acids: CASSFLASEQFF. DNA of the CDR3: TGTGCCAGCAGTTTCCTGGCAAGTGAGCAGTTCTTC.

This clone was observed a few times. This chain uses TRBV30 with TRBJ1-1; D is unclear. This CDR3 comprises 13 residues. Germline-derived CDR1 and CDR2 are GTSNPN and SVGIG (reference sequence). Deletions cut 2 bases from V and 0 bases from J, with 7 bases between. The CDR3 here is CAWSRGVNTEAFF. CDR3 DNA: TGTGCCTGGAGTAGAGGAGTGAACACTGAAGCTTTCTTT.

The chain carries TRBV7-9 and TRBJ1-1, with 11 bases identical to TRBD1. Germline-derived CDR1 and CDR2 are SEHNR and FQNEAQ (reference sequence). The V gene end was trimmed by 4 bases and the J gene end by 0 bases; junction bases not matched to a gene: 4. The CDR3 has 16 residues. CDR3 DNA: TGTGCCAGCAGCTCGGACAGGGGGCTAATGAACACTGAAGCTTTCTTT. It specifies CASSSDRGLMNTEAFF.